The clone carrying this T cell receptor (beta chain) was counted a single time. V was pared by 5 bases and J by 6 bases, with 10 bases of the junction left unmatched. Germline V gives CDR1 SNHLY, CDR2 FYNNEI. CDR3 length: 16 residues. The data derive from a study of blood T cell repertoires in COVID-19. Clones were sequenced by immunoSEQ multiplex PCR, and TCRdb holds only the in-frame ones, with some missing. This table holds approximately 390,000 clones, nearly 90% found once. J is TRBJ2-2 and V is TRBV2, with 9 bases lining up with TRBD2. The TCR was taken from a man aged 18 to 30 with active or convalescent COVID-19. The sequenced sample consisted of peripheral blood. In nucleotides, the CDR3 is TGTGCCAGCAGTAACCTCTTAACTAGCGGGCCCGGGGAGCTGTTTTTT. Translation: CASSNLLTSGPGELFF.